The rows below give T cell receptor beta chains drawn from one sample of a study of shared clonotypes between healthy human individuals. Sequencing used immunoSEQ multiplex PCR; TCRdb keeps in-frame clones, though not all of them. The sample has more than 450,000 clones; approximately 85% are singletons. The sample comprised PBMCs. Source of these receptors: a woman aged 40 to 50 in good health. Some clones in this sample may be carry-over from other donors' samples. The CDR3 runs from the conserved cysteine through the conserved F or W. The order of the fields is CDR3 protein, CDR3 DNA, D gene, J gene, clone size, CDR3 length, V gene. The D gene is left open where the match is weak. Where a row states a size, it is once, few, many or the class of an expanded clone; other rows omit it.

CASSSPRGPYSYEQYF TGCGCCAGCAGCTCCCCAAGAGGGCCGTATTCCTACGAGCAGTACTTC NA TRBJ2-7 NA 16 TRBV5-1
CASSLVPTGQGGNEQYF TGCGCCAGCAGCTTGGTTCCAACCGGACAGGGAGGAAACGAGCAGTACTTC TRBD1 TRBJ2-7 NA 17 TRBV5-1
CASSRGPNTGELFF TGTGCCAGCAGCCGGGGACCTAACACCGGGGAGCTGTTTTTT NA TRBJ2-2 few 14 TRBV7-3
CASSFERTSRLGQYF TGTGCCAGCAGCTTTGAAAGGACTAGTCGACTGGGGCAGTACTTC TRBD2 TRBJ2-7 NA 15 TRBV7-8
CASTPRQGLRVGYTF TGTGCCAGCACCCCGAGACAGGGACTCCGTGTTGGCTACACCTTC TRBD1 TRBJ1-2 NA 15 TRBV28
CASSLAGPMGFEQFF TGTGCCAGCAGCTTAGCGGGACCCATGGGCTTCGAGCAGTTCTTC NA TRBJ2-1 NA 15 TRBV11-2
CASSLAWRGLPSGANVLTF TGCGCCAGCAGCTTGGCCTGGAGGGGACTTCCTTCTGGGGCCAACGTCCTGACTTTC NA TRBJ2-6 NA 19 TRBV5-1
CASSLAENNEQFF TGTGCCAGCTCTCTAGCGGAAAACAATGAGCAGTTCTTC TRBD2 TRBJ2-1 few 13 TRBV6-4
CASSRAGQGGNQPQHF TGTGCCAGTAGTAGAGCGGGACAGGGCGGCAATCAGCCCCAGCATTTT TRBD1 TRBJ1-5 few 16 TRBV19
CASLGHVGETQYF TGTGCCAGTTTAGGACACGTTGGGGAGACCCAGTACTTC NA TRBJ2-5 NA 13 TRBV6-5
CASSLLGPNEQFF TGTGCCAGCAGCTTGTTAGGCCCAAATGAGCAGTTCTTC NA TRBJ2-1 NA 13 TRBV5-8
CASSKAGTYTGELFF TGTGCCAGCAGCAAAGCGGGGACCTACACCGGGGAGCTGTTTTTT NA TRBJ2-2 NA 15 TRBV21-1
CASSLIAGSYEQYF TGTGCCAGCAGCTTAATAGCAGGGTCCTACGAGCAGTACTTC NA TRBJ2-7 NA 14 TRBV7-9
CASSEASTGSTQYF TGTGCCAGCAGTGAAGCCAGCACCGGGTCGACGCAGTATTTT NA TRBJ2-3 few 14 TRBV2
CASSLSGGKGYTF TGTGCCAGCAGTTTGTCAGGGGGGAAAGGCTACACCTTC TRBD1 TRBJ1-2 once 13 TRBV28
CASSFESGRGGYTF TGTGCCAGCAGCTTTGAATCGGGGCGCGGGGGCTACACCTTC NA TRBJ1-2 NA 14 TRBV7-9
CASSWGGGTDTQYF TGTGCCAGCAGCTGGGGTGGCGGCACAGATACGCAGTATTTT NA TRBJ2-3 NA 14 TRBV11-2
CASSQGTVYIGNEQFF TGCGCCAGCAGCCAGGGGACGGTGTATATTGGCAATGAGCAGTTCTTC NA TRBJ2-1 NA 16 TRBV4-1
CASSDPGRGNEKLFF TGTGCCAGCAGTGACCCTGGCAGGGGGAATGAAAAACTGTTTTTT TRBD1 TRBJ1-4 NA 15 TRBV28
CASSLERGKETQYF TGTGCCAGCAGCTTAGAGCGGGGTAAAGAGACCCAGTACTTC NA TRBJ2-5 NA 14 TRBV11-3
CASSPRQGGYNEQFF TGTGCCAGTAGTCCCCGACAGGGTGGTTACAATGAGCAGTTCTTC TRBD1 TRBJ2-1 NA 15 TRBV19
CASGRPENKYEQYF TGTGCCAGCGGGAGGCCCGAAAACAAGTACGAGCAGTACTTC NA TRBJ2-7 NA 14 TRBV7-6
CATPAVSEQYF TGTGCCACCCCGGCTGTCAGCGAGCAGTACTTC NA TRBJ2-7 NA 11 TRBV5-8
CASSTGQPNTEAFF TGTGCCAGCTCAACGGGGCAGCCGAACACTGAAGCTTTCTTT NA TRBJ1-1 NA 14 TRBV2
CASNRGTQGSRERGNIQYF TGTGCCAGCAATCGGGGGACACAAGGCTCAAGGGAGAGAGGGAACATTCAGTACTTC NA TRBJ2-4 NA 19 TRBV27